This T cell receptor (beta chain) emerged from a study of early T cells in non-severe SARS-CoV-2 infection (dated by TCRdb to the early 2020s). Context from the whole study: Bulk RNA from unsorted whole blood was used for TCR sequencing, so alpha and beta chains could not be paired. What the research found in general, with its limitations: VDJdb matching was skewed toward anti-spike CD8 responses and likely underestimated virus-specific expansions, missing private and CD4 specificities.

The study was a case-control design nested within a healthcare worker cohort in London, UK, with weekly nasopharyngeal swab PCR tests and blood sampling. Healthcare workers were recruited between 23 and 31 March 2020, during the week of the UK lockdown, and were followed weekly for up to about 16 weeks. Receptor amplification or capture employed 5' RACE. Sequencing was carried out with a NextSeq 500. The TCR library protocol attached unique molecular identifiers to individual cDNA molecules to correct for sequencing error and PCR bias. Both TCR alpha and beta chains were sequenced, and tight co-correlation was observed between alpha and beta sequence abundances in each sample. Concerning the study's data processing: Decombinator V4 was used to perform V gene, J gene and CDR3 annotation of TCR sequences. Expanded TCRs were defined as changing significantly between any two time points under a Poisson model with p below 0.0001. TCR abundances were normalised to the total number of TCRs sequenced in each sample and reported as counts per million. TRAV1-2 paired with TRAJ12, TRAJ20 or TRAJ33 defined MAIT TCRs, while TRAV10 paired with TRAJ18 defined iNKT TCRs. VDJdb, accessed 1 November 2021, was searched for CMV, EBV and SARS-CoV-2 annotated TCRs, excluding TCRs annotated for multiple antigens. TCRdb passed the public sequencing reads through fastp at Q25 and MiXCR, retaining productive beta sequences. Identical CDR3 proteins give one entry, which carries the most common genes and DNA. For this entry, the V and J calls and clone size follow TCRdb and not the study's own pipeline. For this sample there are tens of thousands of distinct CDR3 sequences; roughly an eighth appear just once. Around 1.3% of the sample comes from the top ten.

CDR3 length: 14 amino acids, cysteine to phenylalanine. Kept here is only the CDR3 DNA, which spans 42 bases and is read in frame from base 1. The germline V gene sets CDR1 to SGHDT and CDR2 to YYEEEE. V gives up 3 bases and J gives up 5 bases, and the segment between their germline ends measures 14 bases. This clonotype was observed at least ten times. This receptor's antigen is unknown. Base-call qualities are not available, and no considerably larger clone is one nucleotide away. The sequencing input was whole blood. The sequence was obtained from an adult who was a healthcare worker with PCR-confirmed SARS-CoV-2 infection or an uninfected control (not recorded which). This receptor chain uses TRBV5-6 and TRBJ2-5, and TRBD1 may be the D gene, going by 6 matching bases. The bases are TGTGCCAGCAGCTCCCCACAGGGTTGGGAGACCCAGTACTTC. This encodes CASSSPQGWETQYF.